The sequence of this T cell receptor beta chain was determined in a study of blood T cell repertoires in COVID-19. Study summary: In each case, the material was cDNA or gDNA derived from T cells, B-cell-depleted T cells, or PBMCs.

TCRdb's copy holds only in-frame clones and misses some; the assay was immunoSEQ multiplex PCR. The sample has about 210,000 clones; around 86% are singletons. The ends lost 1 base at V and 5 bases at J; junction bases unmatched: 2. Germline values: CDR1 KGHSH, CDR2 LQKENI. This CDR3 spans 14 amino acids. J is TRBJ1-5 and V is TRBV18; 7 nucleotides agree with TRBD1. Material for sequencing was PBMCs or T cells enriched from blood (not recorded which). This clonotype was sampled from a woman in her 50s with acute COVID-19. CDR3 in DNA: TGTGCCAGCTCACCACAGACAGGGCATCAGCCCCAGCATTTT. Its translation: CASSPQTGHQPQHF. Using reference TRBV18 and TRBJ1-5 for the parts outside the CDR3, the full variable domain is NAGVMQNPRHLVRRRGQEARLRCSPMKGHSHVYWYRQLPEEGLKFMVYLQKENIIDESGMPKERFSAEFPKEGPSILRIQQVVRGDSAAYFCASSPQTGHQPQHFGDGTRLSIL.